This T cell receptor (beta chain) was retrieved from a study of cytomegalovirus exposure and HLA in healthy donors. Overall study findings and caveats: Later on, an analysis showed TCR association rates differing by HLA locus, with DRB1 the most and HLA-C the fewest. TCR beta chains associated with HLA were, in a later analysis, more clonally expanded than equally common others. Later analysis identified several of the most significant clusters that appeared linked to common viral pathogens. After further analysis at a later stage, 15,000 to 20,000 TCR beta sequences were associated with HLA alleles at 0.05 false discovery rate.

In the PCR, 60 Vbeta and 13 Jbeta primers were used. Repertoires were generated with immunoSEQ multiplex PCR, while TCRdb's copy carries only in-frame clones and drops some. This table holds around 92,000 clones, under 85% found once. The V gene end was trimmed by 6 bases and the J gene end by 2 bases; junction bases not matched to a gene: 8. The CDR3 has 15 amino acids. Germline CDR1 reads MNHEY; CDR2 reads SVGAGI. Concerning this clone: Its antigen is unknown.

The chain has TRBV6-5 and TRBJ1-2; 8 bases map to TRBD1. Sequenced input: PBMCs. The TCR comes from a female donor in good health and CMV-seropositive. The CDR3 region is CASRATGAFNYGYTF. The CDR3 nucleotides read TGTGCCAGCAGAGCGACAGGGGCTTTCAACTATGGCTACACCTTC.